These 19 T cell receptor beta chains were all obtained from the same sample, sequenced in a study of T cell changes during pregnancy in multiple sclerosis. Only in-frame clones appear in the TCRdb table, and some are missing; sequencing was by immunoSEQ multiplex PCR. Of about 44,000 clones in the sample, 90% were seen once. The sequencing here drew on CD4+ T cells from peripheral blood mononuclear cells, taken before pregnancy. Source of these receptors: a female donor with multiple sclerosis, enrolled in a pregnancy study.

CDR3: CASSPVSETEAFF. As DNA, the CDR3 is TGTGCCAGCAGCCCCGTGTCCGAGACTGAAGCTTTCTTT. This chain connects TRBV7-2 to TRBJ1-1, with D uncertain. V lost 5 bases, J lost 5 bases, and 12 bases lay in between. Germline-derived CDR1 and CDR2 are SGHTA and FQGNSA. CDR3 length equals 13 residues.

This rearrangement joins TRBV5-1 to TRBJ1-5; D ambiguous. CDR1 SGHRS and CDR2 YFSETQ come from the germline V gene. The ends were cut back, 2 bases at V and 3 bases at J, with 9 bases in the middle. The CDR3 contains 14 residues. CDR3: CASSLDGVNQPQHF. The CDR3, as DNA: TGCGCCAGCAGCTTAGACGGGGTCAATCAGCCCCAGCATTTT.

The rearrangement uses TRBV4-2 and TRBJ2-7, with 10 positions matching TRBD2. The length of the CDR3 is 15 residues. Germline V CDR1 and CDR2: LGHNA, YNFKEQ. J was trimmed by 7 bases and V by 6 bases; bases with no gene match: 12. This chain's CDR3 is CASSPSAGGPGEQYF. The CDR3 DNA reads TGTGCCAGCAGTCCTTCAGCGGGGGGGCCCGGTGAGCAGTACTTC.

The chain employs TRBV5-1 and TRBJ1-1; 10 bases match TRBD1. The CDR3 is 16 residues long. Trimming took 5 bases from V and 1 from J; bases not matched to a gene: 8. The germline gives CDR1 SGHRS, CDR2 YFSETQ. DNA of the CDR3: TGCGCCAGCAGTCCCGGGACAGGGGAATGGAACACTGAAGCTTTCTTT. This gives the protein CASSPGTGEWNTEAFF.

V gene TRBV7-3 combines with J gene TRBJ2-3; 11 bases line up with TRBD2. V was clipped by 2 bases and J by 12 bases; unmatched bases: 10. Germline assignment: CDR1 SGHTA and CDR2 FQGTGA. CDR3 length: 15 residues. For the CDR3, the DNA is TGTGCCAGCAGCTTAGAACTAGCGGGGGCCTATCCCCAGTATTTT. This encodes CASSLELAGAYPQYF.

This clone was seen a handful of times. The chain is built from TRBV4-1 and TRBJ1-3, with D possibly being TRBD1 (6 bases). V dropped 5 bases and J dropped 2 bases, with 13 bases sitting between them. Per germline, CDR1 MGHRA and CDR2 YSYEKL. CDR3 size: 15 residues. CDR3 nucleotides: TGCGCCAGCAGCACACAACAGGGAACTGGAAACACCATATATTTT. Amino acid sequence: CASSTQQGTGNTIYF.

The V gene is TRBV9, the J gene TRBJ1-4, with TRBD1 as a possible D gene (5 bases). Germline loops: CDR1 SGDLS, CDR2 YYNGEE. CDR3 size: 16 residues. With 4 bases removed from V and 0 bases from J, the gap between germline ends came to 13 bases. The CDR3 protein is CASSPRGLATNEKLFF. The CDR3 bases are TGTGCCAGCAGCCCAAGGGGCCTTGCAACTAATGAAAAACTGTTTTTT. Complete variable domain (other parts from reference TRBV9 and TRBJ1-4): DSGVTQTPKHLITATGQRVTLRCSPRSGDLSVYWYQQSLDQGLQFLIQYYNGEERAKGNILERFSAQQFPDLHSELNLSSLELGDSALYFCASSPRGLATNEKLFFGSGTQLSVL.

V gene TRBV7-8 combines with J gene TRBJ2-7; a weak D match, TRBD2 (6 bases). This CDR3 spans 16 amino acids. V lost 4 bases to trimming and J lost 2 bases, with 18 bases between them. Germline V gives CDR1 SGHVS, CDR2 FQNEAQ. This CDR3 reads CASSSQRGDSPYEQYF. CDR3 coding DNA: TGTGCCAGCAGCTCACAGAGAGGGGACTCGCCCTACGAGCAGTACTTC.

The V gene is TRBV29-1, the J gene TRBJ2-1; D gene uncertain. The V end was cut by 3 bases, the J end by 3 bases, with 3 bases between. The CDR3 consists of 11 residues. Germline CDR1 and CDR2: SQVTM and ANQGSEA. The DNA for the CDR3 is TGCAGCGTTGACGGCTACAATGAGCAGTTCTTC. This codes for CSVDGYNEQFF.

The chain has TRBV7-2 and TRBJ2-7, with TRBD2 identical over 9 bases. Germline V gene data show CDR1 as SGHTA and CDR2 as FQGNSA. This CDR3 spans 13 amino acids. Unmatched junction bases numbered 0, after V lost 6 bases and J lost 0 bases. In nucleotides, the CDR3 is TGTGCCAGCAGACTAGCGGGCTCCTACGAGCAGTACTTC. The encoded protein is CASRLAGSYEQYF.

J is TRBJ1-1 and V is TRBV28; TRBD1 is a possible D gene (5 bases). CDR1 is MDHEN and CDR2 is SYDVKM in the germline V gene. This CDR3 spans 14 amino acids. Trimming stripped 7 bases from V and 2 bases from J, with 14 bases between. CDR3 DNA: TGTGCCAGCATCCCGGGGGGAGCCAACACTGAAGCTTTCTTT. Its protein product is CASIPGGANTEAFF.

As DNA, the CDR3 is TGTGCCAGCTCACCAATTCTCACCGGGGAGCTGTTTTTT. Translated: CASSPILTGELFF. This rearrangement joins TRBV18 to TRBJ2-2, with no clear D. The CDR3 covers 13 residues. CDR1 and CDR2 (germline): KGHSH, LQKENI. Trimming pared 2 bases from V and 4 bases from J, leaving 5 bases between.

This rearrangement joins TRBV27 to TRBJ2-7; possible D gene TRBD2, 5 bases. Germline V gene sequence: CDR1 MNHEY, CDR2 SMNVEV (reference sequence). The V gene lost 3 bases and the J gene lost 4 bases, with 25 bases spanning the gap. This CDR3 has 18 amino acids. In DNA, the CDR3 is TGTGCCAGCAGTTTTCCAACTGACGTAGCGCCCGAGGTGTACGAGCAGTACTTC. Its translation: CASSFPTDVAPEVYEQYF.

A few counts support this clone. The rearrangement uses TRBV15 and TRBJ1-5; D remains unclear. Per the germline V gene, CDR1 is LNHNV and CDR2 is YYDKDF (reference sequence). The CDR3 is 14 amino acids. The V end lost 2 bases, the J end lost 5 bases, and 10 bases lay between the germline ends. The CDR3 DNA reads TGTGCCACCAGCAGATCCGAAACATATCAGCCCCAGCATTTT. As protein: CATSRSETYQPQHF.

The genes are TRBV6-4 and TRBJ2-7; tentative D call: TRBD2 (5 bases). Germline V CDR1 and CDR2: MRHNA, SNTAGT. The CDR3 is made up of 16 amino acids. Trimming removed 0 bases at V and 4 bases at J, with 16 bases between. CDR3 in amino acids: CASSDSSSSVRYEQYF. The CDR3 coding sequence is TGTGCCAGCAGTGACTCGTCTAGCTCCGTACGGTACGAGCAGTACTTC.

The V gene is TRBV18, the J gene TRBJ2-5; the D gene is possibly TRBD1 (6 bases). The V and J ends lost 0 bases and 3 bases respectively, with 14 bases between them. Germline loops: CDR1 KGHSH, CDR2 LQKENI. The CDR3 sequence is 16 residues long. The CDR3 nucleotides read TGTGCCAGCTCACCACCGGTGGCAGGGGCGGAAGAGACCCAGTACTTC. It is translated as CASSPPVAGAEETQYF.

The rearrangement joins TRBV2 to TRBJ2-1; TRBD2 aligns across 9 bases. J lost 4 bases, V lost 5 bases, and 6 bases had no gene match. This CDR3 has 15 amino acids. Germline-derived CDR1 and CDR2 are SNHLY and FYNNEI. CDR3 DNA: TGTGCCAGCAGTACGACTAGCGGACGTTACAATGAGCAGTTCTTC. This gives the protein CASSTTSGRYNEQFF.

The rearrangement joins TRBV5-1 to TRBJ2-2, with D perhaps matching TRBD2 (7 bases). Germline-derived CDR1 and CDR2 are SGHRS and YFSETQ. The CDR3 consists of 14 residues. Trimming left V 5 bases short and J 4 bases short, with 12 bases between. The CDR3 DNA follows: TGCGCCAGCAGTACGGGGGGCGGCACCGGGGAGCTGTTTTTT. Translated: CASSTGGGTGELFF.

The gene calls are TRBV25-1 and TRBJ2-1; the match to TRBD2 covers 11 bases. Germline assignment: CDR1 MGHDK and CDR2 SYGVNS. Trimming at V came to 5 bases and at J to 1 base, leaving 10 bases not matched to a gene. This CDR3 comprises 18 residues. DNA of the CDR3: TGTGCCAGCAGTACCCCTCGGAGACTAGCGGGGTCCTACAATGAGCAGTTCTTC. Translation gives CASSTPRRLAGSYNEQFF.